This TCR beta chain was sequenced during a study of vaccination effects on CD4 cells after COVID-19. For this clone: The antigen is undetermined.

Antigen-specific CD4+ T cells were expanded with viral peptide pools in the ViraFEST assay before sequencing. It was after approximately 10 days of culture that CD4+ T cells were isolated. Vaccine administered to participants consisted of two doses of either BNT162b2 or mRNA-1273. Data came from immunoSEQ multiplex PCR; TCRdb stores just in-frame clones and leaves some out. This table holds some 30,000 clones, 65% to 90% found once. Germline V gives CDR1 SGHVS, CDR2 FQNEAQ. The CDR3 sequence is 15 residues long. The V end was cut by 1 base, the J end by 5 bases, with 9 bases between. The sequencing here drew on CD4+ T cells from PBMCs cultured with SARS-CoV-2 spike peptides, taken after COVID-19 vaccination. This chain uses TRBV7-8 with TRBJ1-6, with a possible D match to TRBD1 (5 bases). The origin of this receptor is a human donor who received a COVID-19 vaccine. Some clones in this sample may be carry-over from other donors' samples. DNA for the CDR3: TGTGCCAGCAGCTTAGATCGGGGGGATAATTCACCCCTCCACTTT. It codes for CASSLDRGDNSPLHF. Combining the CDR3 with reference TRBV7-8 and TRBJ1-6 gives the whole variable domain GAGVSQSPRYKVAKRGQDVALRCDPISGHVSLFWYQQALGQGPEFLTYFQNEAQLDKSGLPSDRFFAERPEGSVSTLKIQRTQQEDSAVYLCASSLDRGDNSPLHFGNGTRLTVT.